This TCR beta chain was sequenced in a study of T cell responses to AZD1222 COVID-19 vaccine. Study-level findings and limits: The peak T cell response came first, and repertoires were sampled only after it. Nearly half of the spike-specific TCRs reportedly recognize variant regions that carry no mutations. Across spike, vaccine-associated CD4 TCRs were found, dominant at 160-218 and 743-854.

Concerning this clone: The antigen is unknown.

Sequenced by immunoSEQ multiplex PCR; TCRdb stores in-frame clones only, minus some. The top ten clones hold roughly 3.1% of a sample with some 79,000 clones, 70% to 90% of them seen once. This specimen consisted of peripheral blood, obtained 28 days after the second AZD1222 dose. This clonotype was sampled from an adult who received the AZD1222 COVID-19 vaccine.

The CDR3 DNA reads as TGTGCCAGCAGTGATTGGGGGGAAGAGAGGGCCCAGTACTTC. It encodes CASSDWGEERAQYF. The chain has TRBV2 and TRBJ2-5, with D tentatively TRBD2 (6 bases). Between the trimmed V and J ends, which lost 3 bases and 9 bases, there was a span of 17 bases. Germline CDR1 SNHLY, CDR2 FYNNEI. This CDR3 region has 14 residues. The full variable domain, its missing parts supplied by reference TRBV2 and TRBJ2-5, is EPEVTQTPSHQVTQMGQEVILRCVPISNHLYFYWYRQILGQKVEFLVSFYNNEISEKSEIFDDQFSVERPDGSNFTLKIRSTKLEDSAMYFCASSDWGEERAQYFGPGTRLLVL.